These T cell receptor beta chains were read from a single sample in a study of STAT5B mutations in CD4+ large granular lymphocyte leukemia. The data were produced by immunoSEQ multiplex PCR, yet TCRdb's version contains in-frame clones alone and is incomplete. The sample records 40,000 to 55,000 clones, just over 85% being singletons. The sample was CD4+ T cells from blood buffy coats. These receptors all stem from a human donor in good health. CDR3s include the opening cysteine and the closing phenylalanine or tryptophan. The order of the fields is CDR3 DNA, CDR3 protein, clone size, J gene, V gene, D gene. The D gene is left open where the match is weak. Not every row has a clone size; where given, it reads once, few, many or a size class.

TGTGCCAGCAGCTTATCCACGGGAGACGAGACCCAGTACTTC,CASSLSTGDETQYF,-,TRBJ2-5,TRBV11-3,-
TGTGCCAGCGTGCATGGGGATTATGGCTACACCTTC,CASVHGDYGYTF,-,TRBJ1-2,TRBV19,-
TGTGCCAGCAGCCAACCACAGACAGGGATGGGCACTGAAGCTTTCTTT,CASSQPQTGMGTEAFF,-,TRBJ1-1,TRBV4-2,TRBD1
TGTGCCAGCAGCTTAGGGGGACTAGCGGGGATTCAAGAGACCCAGTACTTC,CASSLGGLAGIQETQYF,-,TRBJ2-5,TRBV7-3,TRBD2
TGTGCCAGCAAGGGCTTGGTCAAAAACATTCAGTACTTC,CASKGLVKNIQYF,-,TRBJ2-4,TRBV28,-
TGCACCAGCAGCGCAAGTTCCCCGACTAGCGGGATCGGCGGGGAGCTGTTTTTT,CTSSASSPTSGIGGELFF,-,TRBJ2-2,TRBV1,-
TGTGCCAGCAGCCCGGGAGGACTAGCGGGAGGAATGGACTACGAGCAGTACTTC,CASSPGGLAGGMDYEQYF,-,TRBJ2-7,TRBV7-2,TRBD2
TGCGCCAGCTCTGGGACTAGCAGGAACACCGGGGAGCTGTTTTTT,CASSGTSRNTGELFF,-,TRBJ2-2,TRBV5-1,TRBD2
TGTGCCAGCAGCCCCGACAGGGGAAGTCAGCCCCAGCATTTT,CASSPDRGSQPQHF,-,TRBJ1-5,TRBV7-2,TRBD1
TGTGCCAGCAGCGGCTGGGGGGTTGGGGTTGCCGCCTACGAGCAGTACTTC,CASSGWGVGVAAYEQYF,-,TRBJ2-7,TRBV2,-
TGTGCCAGCAGTTACTCGAGAGGACAGGGAAGCAACTATGGCTACACCTTC,CASSYSRGQGSNYGYTF,-,TRBJ1-2,TRBV6-7,TRBD1
TGTGCCAGCTTGGACCCGAGGGGTTTAACGGAAGGCTACACCTTC,CASLDPRGLTEGYTF,-,TRBJ1-2,TRBV7-2,-
TGTGCCAGCAGACCCCCCGGCAGCTACACTGAAGCTTTCTTT,CASRPPGSYTEAFF,-,TRBJ1-1,TRBV28,-
TGCAGCGCTGCATCCGGGGTCTGGGAGACCCAGTACTTC,CSAASGVWETQYF,-,TRBJ2-5,TRBV29-1,-
TGTGCCAGCAGCCCCGGGGTGTCCGGGGCCAACGTCCTGACTTTC,CASSPGVSGANVLTF,once,TRBJ2-6,TRBV11-3,-
TGTGCCAGCAGCGTCCGGGACAGCCTGAACACTGAAGCTTTCTTT,CASSVRDSLNTEAFF,-,TRBJ1-1,TRBV9,TRBD1
TGCGCCAGCAGCTTGGAGGGACGGGGGAATCGTGGCTACACCTTC,CASSLEGRGNRGYTF,-,TRBJ1-2,TRBV5-1,-
TGTGCCAGCAGTGAAGGACAGGGGGGTGAAAAACTGTTTTTT,CASSEGQGGEKLFF,-,TRBJ1-4,TRBV2,TRBD1
TGTGCCAGCAGTGAAGGACTAGCGGGAGCGGCAGATACGCAGTATTTT,CASSEGLAGAADTQYF,-,TRBJ2-3,TRBV2,TRBD2
TGTGCCAGCAGCCCAATGGGGGGGCTGGGGGAGACCCAGTACTTC,CASSPMGGLGETQYF,-,TRBJ2-5,TRBV6-1,-
TGTGCCAGCAGCTTAGCCTCGGTAAACACTGAAGCTTTCTTT,CASSLASVNTEAFF,few,TRBJ1-1,TRBV7-9,-
TGTGCCAGCAGTGAAGAAGGCAGGGGGCTCGAGCAGTACTTC,CASSEEGRGLEQYF,-,TRBJ2-7,TRBV6-1,TRBD1
TGTGCCAGCAGCCAACAGGGGCCGCAAACCGGGGAGCTGTTTTTT,CASSQQGPQTGELFF,-,TRBJ2-2,TRBV7-2,TRBD1
TGTGCCAGCGGGTTACGAGGGAGCGGCGCCTACAATGAGCAGTTCTTC,CASGLRGSGAYNEQFF,-,TRBJ2-1,TRBV28,-
TGCGCCAGCAGCCAGACTAAACGGGACCGAGAAGTGAACACTGAAGCTTTCTTT,CASSQTKRDREVNTEAFF,-,TRBJ1-1,TRBV4-3,-
TGCGCCAGCAGCTTGGCCGGCGGACAGGGCACTGAAGCTTTCTTT,CASSLAGGQGTEAFF,once,TRBJ1-1,TRBV5-1,TRBD1
TGCGCCAGCAGCCAGGCTGGGACAGATACGCAGTATTTT,CASSQAGTDTQYF,once,TRBJ2-3,TRBV4-1,-
TGTGCCAGCAGCTTTTTGGGCACTGAAGCTTTCTTT,CASSFLGTEAFF,-,TRBJ1-1,TRBV5-5,-
TGTGCCAGCAGTGCCCGGACAGGGGGCCCCATTGGGGAGACCCAGTACTTC,CASSARTGGPIGETQYF,-,TRBJ2-5,TRBV25-1,TRBD1
TGCGCCAGCAGCCAACAGGGGGCGACTGAAGCTTTCTTT,CASSQQGATEAFF,-,TRBJ1-1,TRBV4-3,TRBD1
TGTGCCAGCAGCTCCGACAGGACCTATGGCTACACCTTC,CASSSDRTYGYTF,-,TRBJ1-2,TRBV5-6,-
TGTGCCAGCAGTCGACGGACAACTAATGAAAAACTGTTTTTT,CASSRRTTNEKLFF,-,TRBJ1-4,TRBV27,-
TGTGCCAGCAGCTTAACGGTGGGCCAGACGGGTGAGCAGTTCTTC,CASSLTVGQTGEQFF,-,TRBJ2-1,TRBV7-3,-
TGCGCCAGCAGAAGTAGGGGGATGAACACTGAAGCTTTCTTT,CASRSRGMNTEAFF,-,TRBJ1-1,TRBV5-1,-
TGCGCCAGCAGGGGTGCAGGGAACACTGAAGCTTTCTTT,CASRGAGNTEAFF,-,TRBJ1-1,TRBV10-2,-
TGTGCCAGCAGCCTAGAGGGCTCCCGGGGGGCAGATACGCAGTATTTT,CASSLEGSRGADTQYF,-,TRBJ2-3,TRBV9,TRBD2